The TCR beta chain under discussion was sequenced for a study of cytomegalovirus exposure and HLA in healthy donors (dated by TCRdb to 2016 to 2017). In the study overall: In an earlier analysis of roughly 500 of the donors, 250 to 350 Gb of sequence data and just under 120 million unique TCR beta sequences from about 179 million T cells were reported. Among roughly 370 genotyped donors of the cohort, an average of approximately 240,000 unique TCR beta nucleotide sequences were sequenced per donor, approximately 20% of them non-productive. Every discovery cohort repertoire had been produced on one sequencing platform. Typing coverage varied by locus: roughly 629-630 donors for A, B, C, DRB1 and DQB1; 500 to 550 for DQA1; about 590 for DPA1; 450 to 480 for DPB1. The genetic ancestry cluster associated with self-reported Caucasian donors included around four fifths of the 398 genotyped donors. A separate validation cohort of about 110 different subjects was used in addition to the roughly 670-subject first cohort. To study patterns of TCR occurrence, a later analysis re-analyzed previously published TCR beta repertoires from around 670 donors and added high-resolution HLA genotyping. Donor age, sex, ethnicity and CMV serostatus were compiled together with the repertoire data. About 310 gigabases of sequencing data and approximately 80 million unique TCR sequences were included in an early release covering several hundred HLA-typed donors. A handful of DR-DQ haplotypes were handled as single units for association and clustering because linkage in the cohort was strong. Genome-wide SNP genotypes for about three fifths of the roughly 670 donors were used in a later genetic analysis, which treated that subset as a discovery cohort. In an earlier analysis of 587 of the donors, high-throughput TCR beta sequencing was used to judge whether each TCR beta V gene segment behaved as functional or pseudogenic. The study combined high-throughput TCR immunosequencing, statistical association of individual TCRs with disease status, and machine learning to predict cytomegalovirus infection status. The study profiled the T cell repertoires of 666 subjects by immunosequencing and related them to cytomegalovirus serostatus. HLA typing covered class I and class II loci at four-digit resolution. Rather than using new phenotypic data, the later analysis identified candidate immune exposures from TCR beta sequences and from how often those sequences occurred across donors. The aim of the study was to test whether cataloging public T cell receptors could identify signatures of past pathogen exposure.

The cohort consisted of hundreds of healthy bone marrow donors. All cohort members were sampled while nominally healthy, although unrecorded immune exposures were likely present. The donor tested CMV seronegative, placing the donor among the 350 or so seronegative members of the cohort. A peripheral blood sample was collected from each donor, and TCR beta sequencing was performed on peripheral blood mononuclear cells. Genomic DNA extraction from the blood cell samples was performed with the Qiagen DNeasy Blood Extraction Kit. The library relied on the immunoSEQ multiplex PCR assay. For the multiplex PCR, a mixture combining 60 forward primers for TCR Vbeta segments and 13 reverse primers for TCR Jbeta segments was used. A multiplex PCR assay on genomic DNA amplified the CDR3 region of rearranged TCR beta genes. The amplified TCR beta libraries were sequenced on the Illumina HiSeq System as 87-base-pair reads. Concerning the study's data processing: A later analysis counted about 80 million unique TCR beta chains across the 550 to 700 repertoires, and 9 million to 14 million of these chains were shared by at least two donors. A nearest-neighbor algorithm error-corrected the raw reads and collapsed the reads into unique sequences, merging closely related sequences to remove PCR and sequencing errors. CDR3 sequences were aligned to IMGT reference sequences to assign V, D and J gene segments. Each retained sequence needed at least a six-nucleotide match to both a V gene segment and a J gene segment. A rearrangement was called productive if the CDR3 had no stop codons and remained in frame with V and J, and every other rearrangement was called non-productive. Following IMGT convention, CDR3 was defined as the stretch from the second conserved V-encoded cysteine up to the conserved J-encoded phenylalanine. The earlier analysis of about 620 of the donors excluded sequences that lacked an unambiguous match to a single V gene segment. In an earlier analysis of a few hundred of the donors, V segments were called functional above 56.7% productive rearrangements and were called segregating when the between-donor standard deviation exceeded 5%. To diagnose cytomegalovirus status from the catalog of TCR beta chain sequences, a statistical classification framework was built. In a later analysis, V and J genes were assigned by comparing TCR nucleotide sequences against IMGT/GENE-DB human TR gene sequences. A later analysis assigned CDR3 sequences and most-parsimonious VDJ recombination scenarios with the TCRdist pipeline. In a later analysis, each TCR beta chain was defined by its CDR3 amino acid sequence together with its V-gene family, and reads without a unique V-gene family were excluded. A later analysis removed several hundred highly shared, low-generation-probability nucleotide sequences to deal with suspected cross-contamination and a sequencing artifact. In a later analysis, a clonal expansion index was calculated for each public chain from normalized within-repertoire ranks of inferred template counts. A later analysis computed generation probabilities with a VDJ recombination model fitted to out-of-frame rearrangements, and checked the results against IGoR. In a later analysis, hypergeometric tests were used to score TCR-TCR, TCR-HLA and TCR-CMV co-occurrence, with a repertoire-size bias correction applied to TCR pairs. To estimate false discovery rates, a later analysis permuted the HLA or CMV assignments 20 times. In a later analysis, co-occurring TCRs were grouped using DBSCAN, and TCRdist sequence similarity was added for clustering within HLA-allele-positive subsets. For co-occurrence clustering, repertoires with fewer than 30,000 or more than 120,000 public chains were excluded, along with four or five repertoires with anomalous nucleotide sharing. TCRdb holds this immuneACCESS table with in-frame rearrangements only. Some clones are missing; in checked studies, unresolved V genes explain under half, and the rest has no known cause. D and trimming come from the DNA, and the V and J calls and clone size come from that table. Here the sample has about 140,000 clones; 70% to 85% occur a single time. 1.5% to 2% of the sample rests with the top ten.

Note on this clone: Its recognized antigen is unknown. Base qualities are not recorded, but no much larger clone differs from it by a single base.

Findings and caveats that apply to the study as a whole: Sequencing depth was assumed to be roughly uniform across donors in the presence/absence analyses, though that assumption may not hold. When HLA alleles, especially DR and DQ, strongly co-occurred, TCR associations were difficult to assign to individual alleles. Correlated functional status among segregating V segments might be attributable to linkage disequilibrium, but an unknown experimental factor could not be ruled out. A later analysis found that most CMV-associated TCR beta chains appeared HLA-restricted, with HLA associations seemingly driven largely by CMV exposure. The classifier was reported to diagnose cytomegalovirus status with high specificity and sensitivity in both the original and validation cohorts. The study listed 150 to 200 TCR beta chains as associated with cytomegalovirus. In an earlier analysis of fewer than 700 of the donors, most TCR beta V segments appeared in productive rearrangements about 87% or about 30% of the time, broadly matching IMGT annotations. Across donors, most TCR sequences were observed very rarely, whereas some public TCRs were present in many individuals. CMV serostatus was the only immune exposure information available for the cohort. Because the 87-base-pair reads could not distinguish some IMGT-functional V segments, including TRBV6-2 and TRBV6-3, those segments were excluded. In a later genetic analysis, fewer N-insertions in productive TCRs were reported among donors in an Asian-associated ancestry cluster than the roughly 710-donor mean. The authors suggested that the approach could potentially be extended to other disease states and immunological phenotypes. A later analysis found that HLA-associated TCR beta chains were more clonally expanded and had lower generation probabilities than equally common non-associated chains. A further reported finding was that TCR beta sequences accurately predicted the HLA-A and HLA-B alleles for most subjects in the first cohort. Because some donors lacked HLA typing at each locus, the association tests relied only on the typed subset. In vitro tests confirmed that three of the cytomegalovirus-associated TCR beta chains recognize cytomegalovirus antigens. At a false discovery rate of 0.05, a later analysis linked some 18,000 TCR beta sequences to specific HLA alleles. A cluster of highly shared sequence variants was judged likely to represent a technical artifact of the sequencing pipeline. A later analysis found that TCR association rates varied across HLA loci, with DRB1 alleles showing the most associated TCRs and HLA-C alleles the fewest. This cohort had only TCR beta chains sequenced, and the lack of alpha or paired-chain data limited which features could be detected. According to a later analysis, parvovirus B19, influenza, CMV and Epstein-Barr virus appeared linked to several top co-occurrence clusters. A later genetic analysis associated a missense DCLRE1C variant with V-gene and J-gene trimming of TCR beta chains, and an independent cohort replicated the association. Because counts were too low, around 18 rarely observed V segments, including chromosome 9 orphons, were left out of the earlier analysis of 587 of the donors.

V loses 8 bases at its end and J loses 3 bases; junction bases beyond the gene matches: 4. CDR3 length: 13 amino acids, cysteine to phenylalanine. CDR3 DNA only is kept here, 39 bases in frame from base 1. CDR1 is given as SNHLY and CDR2 as FYNNEI, both from the germline V gene. This sequence uses TRBV2 and TRBJ2-5; the central 9 bases match TRBD1. The origin of this receptor is a man aged 35-49 years in good health and CMV-seronegative. The sequencing input was PBMCs. The DNA sequence reads TGTGCCAGCGGGGGGACAGGGAAAGAGACCCAGTACTTC. It translates to CASGGTGKETQYF.